This paragraph covers one T cell receptor beta chain sequence. The antigen is not known. Sequencing of TCR beta was performed on blood CD8+ and CD4+ T cells. Stable or active relapsing-remitting multiple sclerosis, untreated and meeting revised McDonald criteria, defined the controls. These data belong to a study of CD8 T cells in Susac syndrome. Study-level points and caveats: Individuals included in the TCR sequencing and HLA analysis were acknowledged by the study to be relatively few in number.

The CDR3 consists of 16 residues. The junction had 4 bases not matched to a gene; V was cut back by 3 bases and J by 3 bases. Germline V gene lookup returns CDR1 LGHNT and CDR2 FRNRAP. RNA was extracted with the RNeasy kit, and a quantity of about 0.45 to 1 ug was reverse transcribed using random hexamers. Amplification of TCR beta CDR3 was carried out by immunoSEQ multiplex PCR, which covered 54 Vbeta and 13 Jbeta segments. TCRdb re-called the immunoSEQ multiplex PCR reads with MiXCR, one entry per CDR3 protein. Here the sample spans some 120,000 distinct CDR3 sequences, around 94% being singletons.

Specimen: CD4+ T cells from PBMCs. This clonotype was sampled from a human donor with multiple sclerosis. The chain links TRBV12-5 to TRBJ2-1; 11 nucleotides agree with TRBD2. CDR3 amino acids: CASGFGGTSGYNEQFF. The DNA for the CDR3 is TGTGCTAGTGGTTTTGGTGGGACTAGCGGCTACAATGAGCAGTTCTTC. Complete variable domain (other parts from reference TRBV12-5 and TRBJ2-1): DARVTQTPRHKVTEMGQEVTMRCQPILGHNTVFWYRQTMMQGLELLAYFRNRAPLDDSGMPKDRFSAEMPDATLATLKIQPSEPRDSAVYFCASGFGGTSGYNEQFFGPGTRLTVL.